This T cell receptor beta chain was recovered during a study of blood T cell repertoires in COVID-19. Turning to the study itself: COVID-19 samples from acute and convalescent phases originated in the United States, Italy and Spain.

Germline V gene sequence: CDR1 GTSNPN, CDR2 SVGIG (reference sequence). The CDR3 covers 18 residues. J lost 3 bases, V lost 3 bases, and 11 bases had no gene match. Per the original data handling: Amplification from reference gene primers served as the basis for estimated nucleated cell counts. Sequenced by immunoSEQ multiplex PCR; TCRdb stores in-frame clones only, minus some. V and J calls and clone size come straight from that table; D and trimming were deduced from the DNA. The sample shows some 170,000 clones, around 90% of them seen only once. A single count supports this clone. The specimen was peripheral blood. The receptor was derived from a woman aged 45-65 years with acute or convalescent COVID-19. This chain links TRBV30 with TRBJ2-3; 14 bases are a match to TRBD2. For the CDR3, the DNA is TGTGCCTGGAGCCTGTCTTCGGGACTAGCGGGAGTAACAGATACGCAGTATTTT. Translating it yields CAWSLSSGLAGVTDTQYF.